The 10 T cell receptor beta chains below all came from one sample that was sequenced in a study of cytomegalovirus exposure and HLA in healthy donors. The PCR made use of 60 Vbeta and 13 Jbeta primers. The table came from immunoSEQ multiplex PCR; TCRdb's copy has only in-frame clones and leaves some out. The table lists some 190,000 clones, 70% to 80% of them singletons. Sequencing input: PBMCs. All receptors come from a woman aged 25 to 39 in good health and CMV-seropositive.

V and J are TRBV30 and TRBJ2-1; D remains ambiguous. This CDR3 is 12 amino acids long. V shed 3 bases and J shed 10 bases, with 13 bases lying between them. Germline CDR1 and CDR2: GTSNPN and SVGIG (reference sequence). Written as DNA, the CDR3 is TGTGCCTGGAGACAACAGCTTGGGGAGCAGTTCTTC. This codes for CAWRQQLGEQFF.

This sequence joins TRBV28 and TRBJ2-2; 7 nucleotides match TRBD2. V lost 3 bases to trimming and J lost 3 bases; unmatched junction nucleotides: 4. The germline CDR1 and CDR2 sequences are MDHEN and SYDVKM. This CDR3 contains 15 residues. This chain's CDR3 is CASSFSGRDTGELFF. The CDR3 DNA follows: TGTGCCAGCAGTTTTTCGGGGAGGGACACCGGGGAGCTGTTTTTT.

The rearrangement joins TRBV27 to TRBJ2-5, with TRBD2 matching over 7 bases. Judging by the DNA end, TRBJ2-7 fits better; the J call may be wrong. This CDR3 spans 13 amino acids. Looked up from germline, CDR1 is MNHEY and CDR2 is SMNVEV (reference sequence). CDR3 nucleotides: TGTGCCAGCCGGGAGCGGGACTCCTACGAGCAGTACTTC. Translating gives CASRERDSYEQYF.

The rearrangement links TRBV7-9 to TRBJ2-7; tentative D call: TRBD1 (5 bases). The CDR3 contains 14 residues. Trimming took off 5 bases at V and 6 bases at J, with 17 bases between the two ends. Germline V gene sequence: CDR1 SEHNR, CDR2 FQNEAQ (reference sequence). The CDR3 DNA reads TGTGCCAGCAGCCGAACTGGACAAAAAGGCGAGCAGTACTTC. Amino acids: CASSRTGQKGEQYF.

V is TRBV14 and J is TRBJ2-4; 15 nucleotides line up with TRBD2. The CDR3 contains 18 residues. Germline V gene sequence: CDR1 SGHDN, CDR2 FVKESK. V trimming: 3 bases; J trimming: 1 base; junction bases outside the gene matches: 4. CDR3 DNA sequence: TGTGCCAGCAGCCAGGGACTAGCGGGAGGTGGGGCCAAAAACATTCAGTACTTC. It codes for CASSQGLAGGGAKNIQYF.

This chain links TRBV18 with TRBJ2-2; TRBD2 agrees at 9 bases. Per the germline V gene, CDR1 is KGHSH and CDR2 is LQKENI. The trim removed 6 bases at V and 5 bases at J, leaving 10 bases unmatched. This CDR3 comprises 16 residues. This CDR3 reads CASSPLAGGETGELFF. CDR3 nucleotides: TGTGCCAGCTCCCCCCTCGCGGGAGGGGAAACCGGGGAGCTGTTTTTT.

The rearrangement links TRBV18 to TRBJ1-4; TRBD1 matches 8 bases. The CDR3 has 14 amino acids. Germline V CDR1 and CDR2: KGHSH, LQKENI. V lost 3 bases to trimming and J lost 8 bases; unmatched junction nucleotides: 5. The DNA of the CDR3 is TGTGCCAGCTCACCGGACAGGGAAACAGAAAAACTGTTTTTT. Its translation is CASSPDRETEKLFF. Together with reference TRBV18 and TRBJ1-4, the CDR3 gives the full variable domain: NAGVMQNPRHLVRRRGQEARLRCSPMKGHSHVYWYRQLPEEGLKFMVYLQKENIIDESGMPKERFSAEFPKEGPSILRIQQVVRGDSAAYFCASSPDRETEKLFFGSGTQLSVL.

The V call is TRBV5-6, the J call TRBJ2-3; 11 positions agree with TRBD1. V dropped 2 bases and J dropped 5; count of bases not matched to a gene: 1. The CDR3 length is 14 residues. Germline V gene sequence: CDR1 SGHDT, CDR2 YYEEEE. CDR3 nucleotide sequence: TGTGCCAGCAGCTTTGGGACAGGGGGAGATACGCAGTATTTT. Translating it yields CASSFGTGGDTQYF.

The chain links TRBV27 to TRBJ2-3; 8 positions match TRBD1. Germline-derived CDR1 and CDR2 are MNHEY and SMNVEV (reference sequence). V shed 5 bases, J shed 0 bases, and the junction held 7 bases outside the gene matches. CDR3 length: 16 residues. CDR3 protein: CASSPLGQVSTDTQYF. The CDR3 DNA sequence: TGTGCCAGCAGTCCGCTGGGACAGGTGAGCACAGATACGCAGTATTTT.

V usage is TRBV28 and J usage is TRBJ2-2; D gene ambiguous. V gave up 6 bases and J gave up 2 bases, with 7 bases separating them. The CDR3 spans 13 residues. In germline, CDR1 is MDHEN, CDR2 SYDVKM. The CDR3 nucleotides read TGTGCCAGCAGCCGACATAACACCGGGGAGCTGTTTTTT. Its protein product is CASSRHNTGELFF.